These 23 T cell receptor beta chains were all obtained from the same sample, sequenced in a study of blood T cell repertoires in COVID-19. Sequenced by immunoSEQ multiplex PCR; TCRdb stores in-frame clones only, minus some. This table has some 130,000 clones, about 89% appearing once. The source material was peripheral blood. Receptors were obtained from a woman aged 65 to 85 with COVID-19, enrolled during active disease.

This chain connects TRBV7-2 to TRBJ1-6; no firm D call. This CDR3 has 16 residues. V was pared by 3 bases and J by 7 bases, with 16 bases between. The germline V gene has CDR1 SGHTA and CDR2 FQGNSA. CDR3 nucleotides: TGTGCCAGCAGCTTCGGCAGCGGAATCCTAAATTCACCCCTCCACTTT. It is translated as CASSFGSGILNSPLHF.

The chain joins TRBV2 to TRBJ2-5, with 9 bases identical to TRBD1. The ends lost 5 bases at V and 4 bases at J; junction bases unmatched: 11. CDR1 is SNHLY, CDR2 FYNNEI, per germline. The CDR3 is 16 amino acids. CDR3 residues: CASSSGGQGWSETQYF. CDR3 nucleotides: TGTGCCAGCAGTTCCGGAGGACAGGGGTGGTCAGAGACCCAGTACTTC.

The CDR3 region has the DNA TGTGCCAGCAGCTTTCGACCGGACAGGGGCGCAGATACGCAGTATTTT. Translating gives CASSFRPDRGADTQYF. This sequence joins TRBV12-1 and TRBJ2-3; the table's D call of TRBD1 was not tested on the DNA. TRBV12-1 is a recognized pseudogene. This CDR3 is 16 amino acids long.

The chain couples TRBV6-5 to TRBJ2-2; 7 bases line up with TRBD1. Germline CDR1 is MNHEY and CDR2 is SVGAGI. This CDR3 contains 14 residues. V lost 11 bases, J lost 0 bases, and 6 bases stayed unmatched. CDR3 protein: CAGKGQSNTGELFF. The DNA for the CDR3 is TGTGCCGGAAAGGGACAGTCGAACACCGGGGAGCTGTTTTTT.

V and J are TRBV10-3 and TRBJ1-2, with no clear D. Trimming shortened V by 9 bases and J by 3 bases, and 17 bases separated the two germline ends. Germline-derived CDR1 and CDR2 are ENHRY and SYGVKD. This CDR3 region has 14 residues. The DNA of the CDR3 is TGTGCCATTAAAAGGACGGGAGGAGACTATGGCTACACCTTC. Its translation is CAIKRTGGDYGYTF.

The genes are TRBV5-6 and TRBJ1-6; 8 positions agree with TRBD1. CDR3 length equals 15 residues. V gave up 2 bases and J gave up 8 bases; unmatched junction bases: 6. In germline, CDR1 is SGHDT, CDR2 YYEEEE. CDR3 DNA sequence: TGTGCCAGCAGCTTCCACCCGACAGGGGATTCACCCCTCCACTTT. Protein product: CASSFHPTGDSPLHF. Using reference TRBV5-6 and TRBJ1-6 for the parts outside the CDR3, the full variable domain is DAGVTQSPTHLIKTRGQQVTLRCSPKSGHDTVSWYQQALGQGPQFIFQYYEEEERQRGNFPDRFSGHQFPNYSSELNVNALLLGDSALYLCASSFHPTGDSPLHFGNGTRLTVT.

The chain joins TRBV6-5 to TRBJ2-5; tentatively, D is TRBD2 (6 bases). The germline V and J ends were trimmed by 6 bases and 4 bases, with 12 bases remaining between them. The CDR3 is made up of 13 amino acids. Germline V gene sequence: CDR1 MNHEY, CDR2 SVGAGI. The CDR3 region has the DNA TGTGCCAGCAGGCGGGGTACCCTAGAGACCCAGTACTTC. Translation gives CASRRGTLETQYF.

The V and J genes are TRBV5-1 and TRBJ2-2; 8 bases match TRBD1. CDR1 SGHRS and CDR2 YFSETQ come from the germline V gene. The CDR3 has 15 residues. V lost 4 bases to trimming and J lost 3 bases; unmatched junction nucleotides: 5. The CDR3 DNA reads as TGCGCCAGCAGCATAGACAGGGGCGACACCGGGGAGCTGTTTTTT. As protein: CASSIDRGDTGELFF.

The gene calls are TRBV28 and TRBJ1-4; TRBD1 matches 7 bases. Germline V lookup: CDR1 MDHEN, CDR2 SYDVKM. CDR3 length: 13 residues. With V trimmed by 9 bases and J by 7 bases, 8 bases remained unmatched. The CDR3 loop is CASVKQGTEKLFF. The CDR3 DNA follows: TGTGCCAGTGTCAAACAGGGGACTGAAAAACTGTTTTTT. Full variable domain (missing parts from reference TRBV28 and TRBJ1-4): DVKVTQSSRYLVKRTGEKVFLECVQDMDHENMFWYRQDPGLGLRLIYFSYDVKMKEKGDIPEGYSVSREKKERFSLILESASTNQTSMYLCASVKQGTEKLFFGSGTQLSVL.

V usage is TRBV10-1 and J usage is TRBJ2-3; 8 bases map to TRBD2. The CDR3 totals 15 residues. Per germline, CDR1 WNHNN and CDR2 SYGVQD (reference sequence). Trimming took 3 bases from V and 1 from J; bases not matched to a gene: 3. CDR3 sequence reads: CASSDGGGRTDTQYF. As DNA, the CDR3 is TGCGCCAGCAGTGACGGCGGGGGGCGCACAGATACGCAGTATTTT.

CDR3 loop: CASRFGTGDYGYTF. CDR3 DNA sequence: TGTGCCAGTAGGTTCGGGACAGGGGACTATGGCTACACCTTC. The rearrangement links TRBV19 to TRBJ1-2; the match to TRBD1 covers 10 bases. The length of the CDR3 is 14 residues. V gave up 6 bases and J gave up 3 bases; unmatched junction bases: 4. Germline CDR1 and CDR2: LNHDA and SQIVND (reference sequence).

This chain uses TRBV11-2 with TRBJ2-5, with 12 bases fitting TRBD1. Looked up from germline, CDR1 is SGHAT and CDR2 is FQNNGV. V was clipped by 4 bases and J by 5 bases; unmatched bases: 8. There are 16 residues in the CDR3. The CDR3: CASSSFGTGGRETQYF. The CDR3 region has the DNA TGTGCCAGCAGCTCCTTTGGGACAGGGGGCAGGGAGACCCAGTACTTC.

V gene TRBV5-4 combines with J gene TRBJ1-5; no reliable D call. Trimming took off 0 bases at V and 4 bases at J, with 11 bases between the two ends. CDR3 length equals 15 residues. CDR1 is SGHNT and CDR2 is YYREEE in the germline V gene (reference sequence). CDR3 residues: CASSLAPGRNQPQHF. Written as DNA, the CDR3 is TGTGCCAGCAGCTTGGCCCCAGGCAGGAATCAGCCCCAGCATTTT.

The CDR3 DNA sequence: TGTGCCAGCAGTTTATTTGGGACAGGGAGTAGTAGCACAGATACGCAGTATTTT. It translates to CASSLFGTGSSSTDTQYF. The genes are TRBV27 and TRBJ2-3; the match to TRBD1 covers 9 bases. From germline, CDR1 is MNHEY and CDR2 SMNVEV (reference sequence). The CDR3 is 18 residues long. V dropped 1 base and J dropped 0; count of bases not matched to a gene: 8.

This rearrangement joins TRBV6-2 or TRBV6-3 to TRBJ1-1; D unclear. CDR3 length: 13 amino acids. The germline gives CDR1 MNHEY, CDR2 SVGEGT. The V end was cut by 2 bases, the J end by 4 bases, with 8 bases between. The CDR3 sequence: CASSYLQTTEAFF. CDR3 DNA sequence: TGTGCCAGCAGTTACCTACAGACCACTGAAGCTTTCTTT.

CDR3 region: CASSDGGGDTDTQYF. CDR3 bases: TGTGCCAGCAGTGACGGCGGGGGGGACACAGATACGCAGTATTTT. The chain links TRBV6-1 to TRBJ2-3; 9 bases are shared with TRBD2. The CDR3 has 15 residues. The J segment lost 2 bases and the V segment lost 3 bases, leaving 3 bases of the junction unmatched. The germline gives CDR1 MNHNS, CDR2 SASEGT.

The chain employs TRBV5-6 and TRBJ2-2, with D perhaps TRBD1 (7 bases). The V and J ends lost 6 bases and 3 bases respectively, with 12 bases between them. This CDR3 is built from 14 residues. The germline CDR1 and CDR2 sequences are SGHDT and YYEEEE. For the CDR3, the DNA is TGTGCCAGCATGAGGAGGGGGCACACCGGGGAGCTGTTTTTT. The encoded protein is CASMRRGHTGELFF. Looking up the rest from reference TRBV5-6 and TRBJ2-2 gives the full variable domain: DAGVTQSPTHLIKTRGQQVTLRCSPKSGHDTVSWYQQALGQGPQFIFQYYEEEERQRGNFPDRFSGHQFPNYSSELNVNALLLGDSALYLCASMRRGHTGELFFGEGSRLTVL.

The chain joins TRBV6-5 to TRBJ2-5; 7 bases match TRBD2. CDR1 and CDR2 (germline): MNHEY, SVGAGI. The CDR3 sequence is 12 residues long. V was clipped by 8 bases and J by 4 bases; unmatched bases: 4. Written as DNA, the CDR3 is TGTGCCAGCTCGGCGGGGGTAGAGACCCAGTACTTC. Its translation: CASSAGVETQYF.

Written as DNA, the CDR3 is TGTGCCTGGAGGTTTGGGGACATAGATGAAAAACTGTTTTTT. This codes for CAWRFGDIDEKLFF. V usage is TRBV30 and J usage is TRBJ1-4, with a possible D match to TRBD1 (6 bases). This CDR3 has 14 amino acids. Germline V CDR1 and CDR2: GTSNPN, SVGIG (reference sequence). Trimming took 3 bases from V and 6 from J, leaving 14 bases between them.

The chain joins TRBV5-6 to TRBJ1-1; possibly TRBD1 for D (6 bases). This CDR3 has 14 residues. Trimming shortened V by 0 bases and J by 0 bases, and 6 bases separated the two germline ends. Germline CDR1 SGHDT, CDR2 YYEEEE. CDR3: CASSLGQVNTEAFF. CDR3 DNA: TGTGCCAGCAGCTTGGGACAGGTGAACACTGAAGCTTTCTTT.

The chain couples TRBV7-9 to TRBJ1-1, with D uncertain. Germline assignment: CDR1 SEHNR and CDR2 FQNEAQ (reference sequence). The CDR3 extends over 16 amino acids. V shed 2 bases and J shed 0 bases, with 13 bases lying between them. The CDR3 reads CASSLQLTTMNTEAFF. The CDR3 DNA reads as TGTGCCAGCAGCTTACAATTAACAACTATGAACACTGAAGCTTTCTTT. The full variable domain, completed using reference TRBV7-9 and TRBJ1-1, is DTGVSQNPRHKITKRGQNVTFRCDPISEHNRLYWYRQTLGQGPEFLTYFQNEAQLEKSRLLSDRFSAERPKGSFSTLEIQRTEQGDSAMYLCASSLQLTTMNTEAFFGQGTRLTVV.

CDR3 loop: CASSLEHGRIYEQYF. CDR3 in DNA: TGTGCCAGCAGCTTGGAGCACGGAAGAATCTACGAGCAGTACTTC. The rearrangement links TRBV7-2 to TRBJ2-7; D gene ambiguous. CDR3 length equals 15 residues. Between the trimmed V and J ends, which lost 3 bases and 3 bases, there was a span of 15 bases. From germline, CDR1 is SGHTA and CDR2 FQGNSA.

The V call is TRBV10-2, the J call TRBJ2-3; 9 positions match TRBD2. The CDR3 extends over 17 amino acids. Germline assignment: CDR1 WSHSY and CDR2 SAAADI. J gave up 5 bases and V 2 bases, and 11 bases lay outside the gene matches. The CDR3: CASSEGSSAGGQDTQYF. For the CDR3, the DNA is TGCGCCAGCAGTGAGGGCTCGTCTGCGGGGGGGCAAGATACGCAGTATTTT.